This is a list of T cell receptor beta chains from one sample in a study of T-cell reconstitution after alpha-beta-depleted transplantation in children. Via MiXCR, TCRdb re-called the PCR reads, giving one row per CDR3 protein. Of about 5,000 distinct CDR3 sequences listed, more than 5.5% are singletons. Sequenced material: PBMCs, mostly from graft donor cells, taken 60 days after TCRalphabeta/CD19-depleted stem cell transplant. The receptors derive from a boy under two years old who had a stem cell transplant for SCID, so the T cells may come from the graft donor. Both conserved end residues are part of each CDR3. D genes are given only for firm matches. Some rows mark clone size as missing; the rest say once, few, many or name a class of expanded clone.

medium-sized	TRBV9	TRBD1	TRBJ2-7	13	CASSPWTGPEQYF	TGTGCCAGCAGCCCGTGGACAGGGCCCGAGCAGTACTTC
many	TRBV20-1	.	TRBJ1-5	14	CSARNTLSNQPQHF	TGCAGTGCTAGAAACACATTAAGCAATCAGCCCCAGCATTTT
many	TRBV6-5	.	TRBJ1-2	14	CASSSRAEFYGYTF	TGTGCCAGCAGTTCCAGGGCGGAATTCTATGGCTACACCTTC
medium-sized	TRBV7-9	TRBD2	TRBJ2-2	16	CASSSSGAANTGELFF	TGTGCCAGCAGCTCAAGCGGGGCCGCGAACACCGGGGAGCTGTTTTTT
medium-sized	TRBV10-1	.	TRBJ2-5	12	CASRRVMETQYF	TGCGCCAGCAGACGGGTGATGGAGACCCAGTACTTC
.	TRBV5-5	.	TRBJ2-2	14	CASSSRLPTGELFF	TGTGCCAGCAGCTCTCGGCTCCCCACCGGGGAGCTGTTTTTT
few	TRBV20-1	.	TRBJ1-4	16	CCARDPSGTTNEKLFF	TGCTGCGCTAGAGATCCCTCGGGTACAACTAATGAAAAACTGTTTTTT
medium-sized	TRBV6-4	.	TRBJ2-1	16	CASSDSSDRQDNEQFF	TGTGCCAGCAGTGACTCGTCCGACAGACAAGACAATGAGCAGTTCTTC
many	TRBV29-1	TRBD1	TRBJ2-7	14	CSVSPGTGVREQYF	TGCAGCGTTAGTCCCGGGACAGGGGTGAGGGAGCAGTACTTC
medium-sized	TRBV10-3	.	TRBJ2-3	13	CAIRDSGTDTQYF	TGTGCCATCAGGGACAGCGGCACAGATACGCAGTATTTT
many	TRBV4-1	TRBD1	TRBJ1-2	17	CASSQEAYRGQNYGYTF	TGCGCCAGCAGCCAAGAGGCGTACAGGGGGCAGAACTATGGCTACACCTTC
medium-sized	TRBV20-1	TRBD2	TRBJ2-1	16	CSARRAGGSSYNEQFF	TGCAGTGCTAGAAGGGCGGGGGGAAGCTCCTACAATGAGCAGTTCTTC
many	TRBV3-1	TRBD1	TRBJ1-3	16	CASSQYDRDGGNTIYF	TGTGCCAGCAGCCAATACGACAGGGATGGCGGAAACACCATATATTTT
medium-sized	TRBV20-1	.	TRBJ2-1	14	CSAPIWGGAPEQFF	TGCAGTGCGCCCATTTGGGGGGGGGCCCCTGAGCAGTTCTTC
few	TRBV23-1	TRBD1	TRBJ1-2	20	CASSHTAGTGTGTPTYGYTF	TGCGCCAGCAGTCACACCGCCGGGACAGGGACGGGGACTCCGACCTATGGCTACACCTTC
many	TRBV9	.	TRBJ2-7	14	CASSVEPAAYEQYF	TGTGCCAGCAGCGTAGAACCGGCAGCCTACGAGCAGTACTTC
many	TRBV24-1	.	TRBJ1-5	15	CATSDFGTSNQPQHF	TGTGCCACCAGTGATTTCGGGACCAGCAATCAGCCCCAGCATTTT
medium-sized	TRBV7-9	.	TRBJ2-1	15	CASRGVAVTYNEQFF	TGTGCCAGCAGAGGTGTCGCCGTGACCTACAATGAGCAGTTCTTC
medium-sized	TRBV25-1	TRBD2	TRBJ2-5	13	CASRGRGQETQYF	TGTGCCAGCAGAGGGAGGGGTCAAGAGACCCAGTACTTC
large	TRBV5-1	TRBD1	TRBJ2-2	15	CASSSQGSYTGELFF	TGCGCCAGCAGCTCACAGGGGTCATACACCGGGGAGCTGTTTTTT
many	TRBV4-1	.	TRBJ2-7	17	CASSQTGGRVQYVEQYF	TGCGCCAGCAGCCAAACCGGAGGCAGGGTTCAGTACGTCGAGCAGTACTTC
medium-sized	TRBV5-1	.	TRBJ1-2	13	CASSTSGAYGYTF	TGCGCCAGCAGCACCTCGGGGGCCTATGGCTACACCTTC
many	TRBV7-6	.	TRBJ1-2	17	CASSPSRVPRHDYGYTF	TGTGCCAGCAGCCCCAGTAGGGTGCCCCGCCATGACTATGGCTACACCTTC
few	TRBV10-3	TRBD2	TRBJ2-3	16	CAISPLPGGPTDTQYF	TGTGCCATCAGCCCCTTGCCGGGGGGTCCCACAGATACGCAGTATTTT
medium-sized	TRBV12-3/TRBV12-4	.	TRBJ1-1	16	CASSLRRGLRNTEAFF	TGTGCCAGCAGTTTACGCAGGGGTTTGAGGAACACTGAAGCTTTCTTT
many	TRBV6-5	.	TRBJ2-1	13	CASHRKRSNEQFF	TGTGCCAGCCACAGGAAAAGGTCCAATGAGCAGTTCTTC
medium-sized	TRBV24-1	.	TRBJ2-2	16	CATRKGPGANTGELFF	TGTGCCACCCGTAAGGGACCGGGAGCGAACACCGGGGAGCTGTTTTTT
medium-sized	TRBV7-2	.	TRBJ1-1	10	CASSFFRAFF	TGTGCCAGCAGCTTCTTTAGAGCTTTCTTT
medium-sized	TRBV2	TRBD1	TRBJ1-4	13	CASIWDRNEKLFF	TGTGCCAGCATTTGGGACAGAAATGAAAAACTGTTTTTT
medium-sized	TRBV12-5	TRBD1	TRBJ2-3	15	CASGANRGRSDTQYF	TGTGCTAGTGGTGCGAACAGGGGGCGTTCAGATACGCAGTATTTT
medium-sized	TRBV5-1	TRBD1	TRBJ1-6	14	CASSVRQGYSPLHF	TGCGCCAGCAGCGTCCGACAGGGCTATTCACCCCTCCACTTT
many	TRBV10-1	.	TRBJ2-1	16	CASSESNWGLYNEQFF	TGCGCCAGCAGTGAGTCGAACTGGGGACTGTACAATGAGCAGTTCTTC
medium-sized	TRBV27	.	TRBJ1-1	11	CASSSGTEAFF	TGTGCCAGCAGTTCGGGCACTGAAGCTTTCTTT
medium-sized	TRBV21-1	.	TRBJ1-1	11	CAREQGTEAFF	TGTGCCAGAGAACAGGGGACTGAAGCTTTCTTT
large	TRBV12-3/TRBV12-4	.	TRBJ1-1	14	CASSFWAANTEAFF	TGTGCCAGCAGTTTCTGGGCAGCCAACACTGAAGCTTTCTTT
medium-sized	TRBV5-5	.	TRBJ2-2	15	CASSLFPPNTGELFF	TGTGCCAGCAGCTTGTTTCCTCCGAACACCGGGGAGCTGTTTTTT
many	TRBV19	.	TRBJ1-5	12	CASSIGFQPQHF	TGTGCCAGTAGTATTGGGTTTCAGCCCCAGCATTTT
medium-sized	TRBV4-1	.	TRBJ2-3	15	CASSQDRRPTDTQYF	TGCGCCAGCAGCCAAGACCGCAGACCCACAGATACGCAGTATTTT
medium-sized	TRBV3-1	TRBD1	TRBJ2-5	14	CATSGTALRETQYF	TGTGCCACCTCTGGGACAGCCCTTCGAGAGACCCAGTACTTC
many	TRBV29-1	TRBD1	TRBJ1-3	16	CSVEWAGGLSGNTIYF	TGCAGCGTTGAATGGGCAGGGGGCCTCTCTGGAAACACCATATATTTT
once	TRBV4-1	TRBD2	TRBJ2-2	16	CASSQDGSGGAGGCFF	TGCGCCAGCAGCCAAGACGGGAGCGGGGGGGCCGGGGGCTGTTTTTTT
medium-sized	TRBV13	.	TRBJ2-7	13	CASSLVGGYEQYF	TGTGCCAGCAGCTTAGTAGGCGGCTACGAGCAGTACTTC
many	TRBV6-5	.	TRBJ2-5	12	CASTPKWGSQYF	TGTGCCAGCACTCCCAAGTGGGGATCCCAGTACTTC
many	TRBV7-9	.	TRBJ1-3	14	CASSLRPKLNTIYF	TGTGCCAGCAGCTTAAGGCCAAAACTAAACACCATATATTTT
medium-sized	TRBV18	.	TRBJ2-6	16	CASSPLFPFGANVLTF	TGTGCCAGCTCACCACTTTTTCCTTTCGGGGCCAACGTCCTGACTTTC